This T cell receptor (beta chain) was identified during a study of blood T cell repertoires in COVID-19. Authors' methods: Reference gene primer amplification gave nucleated cell count estimates. Repertoires were generated with immunoSEQ multiplex PCR, while TCRdb's copy carries only in-frame clones and drops some. That table furnishes V, J and clone size, whereas the DNA furnished D and trimming. The sample holds 150,000 to 200,000 clones, roughly 88% seen once. This CDR3 has 16 residues. V gave up 2 bases and J gave up 0 bases, with 11 bases separating them. Germline assignment: CDR1 SGHVS and CDR2 FNYEAQ.

What was sequenced was PBMCs or T cells enriched from blood (not recorded which). The chain couples TRBV7-6 to TRBJ1-5; D remains unclear. This TCR derives from a woman between 55 and 75 years old who had recovered from COVID-19. This CDR3 is CASSLSPGYSNQPQHF. Written as DNA, the CDR3 is TGTGCCAGCAGCTTATCCCCGGGGTATAGCAATCAGCCCCAGCATTTT. Drawing the rest from reference TRBV7-6 and TRBJ1-5, the complete variable domain is GAGVSQSPRYKVTKRGQDVALRCDPISGHVSLYWYRQALGQGPEFLTYFNYEAQQDKSGLPNDRFSAERPEGSISTLTIQRTEQRDSAMYRCASSLSPGYSNQPQHFGDGTRLSIL.